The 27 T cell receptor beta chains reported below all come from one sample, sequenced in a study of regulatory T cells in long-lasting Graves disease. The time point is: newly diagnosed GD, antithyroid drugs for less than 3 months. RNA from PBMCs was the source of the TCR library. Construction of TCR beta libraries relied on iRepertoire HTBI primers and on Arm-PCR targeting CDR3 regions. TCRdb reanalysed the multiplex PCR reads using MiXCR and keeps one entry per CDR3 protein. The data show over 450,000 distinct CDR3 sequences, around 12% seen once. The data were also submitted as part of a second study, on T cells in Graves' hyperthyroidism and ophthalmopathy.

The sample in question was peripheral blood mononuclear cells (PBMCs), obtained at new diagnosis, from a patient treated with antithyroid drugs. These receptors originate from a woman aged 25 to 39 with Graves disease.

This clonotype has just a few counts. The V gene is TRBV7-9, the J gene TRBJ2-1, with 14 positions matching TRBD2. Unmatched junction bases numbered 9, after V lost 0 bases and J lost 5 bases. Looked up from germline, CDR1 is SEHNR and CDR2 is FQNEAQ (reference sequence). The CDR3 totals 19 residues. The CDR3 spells CASSLAPGLAGVSDNEQFF. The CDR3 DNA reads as TGTGCCAGCAGCTTAGCGCCGGGACTAGCGGGAGTATCCGACAATGAGCAGTTCTTC.

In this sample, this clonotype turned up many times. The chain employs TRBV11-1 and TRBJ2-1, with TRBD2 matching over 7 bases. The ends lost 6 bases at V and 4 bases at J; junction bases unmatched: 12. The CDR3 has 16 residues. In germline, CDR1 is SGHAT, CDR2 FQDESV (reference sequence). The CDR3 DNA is TGTGCCAGCAGACCCTCCACAGTGGGGGGGTACAATGAGCAGTTCTTC. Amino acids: CASRPSTVGGYNEQFF.

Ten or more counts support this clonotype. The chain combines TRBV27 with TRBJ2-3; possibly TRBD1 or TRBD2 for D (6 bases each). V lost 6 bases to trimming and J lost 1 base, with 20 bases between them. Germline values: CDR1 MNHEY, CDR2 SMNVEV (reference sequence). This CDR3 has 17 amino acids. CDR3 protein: CASRPLGRGPGTDTQYF. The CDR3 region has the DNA TGTGCCAGCAGGCCCCTGGGCCGGGGGCCGGGCACAGATACGCAGTATTTT.

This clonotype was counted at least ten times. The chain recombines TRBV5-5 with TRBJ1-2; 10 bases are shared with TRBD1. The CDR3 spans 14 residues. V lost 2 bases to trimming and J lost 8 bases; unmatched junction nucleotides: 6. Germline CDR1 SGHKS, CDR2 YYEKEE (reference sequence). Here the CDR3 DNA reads TGTGCCAGCAGCTTCACCGGGACAGGGGCGGGCTACACCTTC. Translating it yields CASSFTGTGAGYTF.

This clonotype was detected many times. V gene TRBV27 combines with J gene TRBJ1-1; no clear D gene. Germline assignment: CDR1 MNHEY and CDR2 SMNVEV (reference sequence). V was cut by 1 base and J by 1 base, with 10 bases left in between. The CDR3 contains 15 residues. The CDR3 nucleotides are TGTGCCAGCAGTTTATTCGGCATGGGGAACACTGAAGCTTTCTTT. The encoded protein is CASSLFGMGNTEAFF.

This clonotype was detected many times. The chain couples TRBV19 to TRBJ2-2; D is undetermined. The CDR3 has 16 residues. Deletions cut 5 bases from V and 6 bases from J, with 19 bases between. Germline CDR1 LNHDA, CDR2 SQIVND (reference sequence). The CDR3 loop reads CASSGVAKAWAGELFF. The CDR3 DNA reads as TGTGCCAGTAGTGGAGTAGCTAAGGCGTGGGCCGGGGAGCTGTTTTTT.

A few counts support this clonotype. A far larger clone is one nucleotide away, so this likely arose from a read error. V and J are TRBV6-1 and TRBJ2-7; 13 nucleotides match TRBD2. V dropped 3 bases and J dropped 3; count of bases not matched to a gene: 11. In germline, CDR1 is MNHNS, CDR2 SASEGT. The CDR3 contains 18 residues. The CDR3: CASSDPGTSGTRIYEQYF. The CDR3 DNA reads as TGTGCCAGCAGTGACCCTGGGACTAGCGGGACCAGAATCTACGAGCAGTACTTC.

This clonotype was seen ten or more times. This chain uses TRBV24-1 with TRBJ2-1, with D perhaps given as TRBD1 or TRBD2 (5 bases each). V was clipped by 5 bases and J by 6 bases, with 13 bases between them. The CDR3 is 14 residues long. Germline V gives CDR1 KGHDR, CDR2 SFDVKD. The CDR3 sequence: CATSAAGTLNEQFF. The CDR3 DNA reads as TGTGCCACCAGTGCGGCCGGGACCCTCAATGAGCAGTTCTTC.

The CDR3 loop reads CASRGSPLNNEQFF. The CDR3 DNA reads as TGTGCCAGCAGGGGGTCTCCCCTGAACAATGAGCAGTTCTTC. This chain links TRBV27 with TRBJ2-1; no clear D. The CDR3 extends over 14 amino acids. The V end lost 6 bases, the J end lost 5 bases, and 14 bases lay between the germline ends. The germline CDR1 and CDR2 sequences are MNHEY and SMNVEV (reference sequence).

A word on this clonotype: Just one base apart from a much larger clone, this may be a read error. The CDR3 nucleotides read TGTGCCAGCAGTTCCCGGGACATTAGTGACGAGCAGTGCTTC. It specifies CASSSRDISDEQCF. The gene calls are TRBV12-3 or TRBV12-4 and TRBJ2-7; possible D gene TRBD1, 6 bases. The CDR3 loop spans 14 amino acids.

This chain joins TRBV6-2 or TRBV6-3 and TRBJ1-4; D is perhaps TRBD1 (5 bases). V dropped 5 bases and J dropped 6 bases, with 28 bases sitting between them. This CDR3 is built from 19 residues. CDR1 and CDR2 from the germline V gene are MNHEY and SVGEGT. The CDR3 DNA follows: TGTGCCAGCAGTGTGGAACCATCGGGACGGGGATATGCCGATGAAAAACTGTTTTTT. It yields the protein CASSVEPSGRGYADEKLFF.

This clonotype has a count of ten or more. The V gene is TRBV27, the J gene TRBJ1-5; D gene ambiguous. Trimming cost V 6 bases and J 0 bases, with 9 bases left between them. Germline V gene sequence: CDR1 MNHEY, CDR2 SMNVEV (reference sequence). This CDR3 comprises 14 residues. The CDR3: CASSPVASNQPQHF. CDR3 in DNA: TGTGCCAGCAGCCCGGTAGCTAGCAATCAGCCCCAGCATTTT.

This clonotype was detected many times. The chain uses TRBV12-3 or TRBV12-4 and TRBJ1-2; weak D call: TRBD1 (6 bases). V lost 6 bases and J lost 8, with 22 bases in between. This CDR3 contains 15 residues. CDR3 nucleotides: TGTGCCAGCAGCCGAGCCGACAGGAGTCGTGGGGGCTACACCTTC. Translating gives CASSRADRSRGGYTF.

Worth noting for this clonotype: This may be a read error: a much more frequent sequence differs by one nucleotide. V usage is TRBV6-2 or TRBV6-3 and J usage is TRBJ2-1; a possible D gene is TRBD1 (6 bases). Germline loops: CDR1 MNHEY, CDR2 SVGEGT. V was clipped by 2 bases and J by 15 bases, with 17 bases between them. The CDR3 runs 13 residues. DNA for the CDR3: TGTGCCAGCAGTTACGAGCTTGGACAGTTTGTGTTCTTC. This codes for CASSYELGQFVFF.

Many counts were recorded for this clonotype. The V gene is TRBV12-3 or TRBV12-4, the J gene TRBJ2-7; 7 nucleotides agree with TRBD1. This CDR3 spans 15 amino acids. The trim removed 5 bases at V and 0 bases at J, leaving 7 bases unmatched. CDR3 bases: TGTGCCAGCAGTCCCAGGGGACAGCTCTCCTACGAGCAGTACTTC. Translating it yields CASSPRGQLSYEQYF.

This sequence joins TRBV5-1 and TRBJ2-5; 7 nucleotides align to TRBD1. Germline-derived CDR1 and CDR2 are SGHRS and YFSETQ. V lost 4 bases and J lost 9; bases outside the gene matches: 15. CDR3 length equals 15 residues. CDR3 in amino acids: CASSPKRDSQGAQYF. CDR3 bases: TGCGCCAGCAGCCCAAAAAGGGACAGTCAAGGGGCCCAGTACTTC.

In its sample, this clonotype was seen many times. The CDR3 nucleotides read TGTGCCAGCAGTCCGATCAGGGAAACTGAAGCTTTCTTT. It yields the protein CASSPIRETEAFF. This chain joins TRBV6-1 and TRBJ1-1, with D possibly matching TRBD1 (5 bases). V was clipped by 5 bases and J by 5 bases, with 12 bases between them. CDR3 length equals 13 residues. Germline-derived CDR1 and CDR2 are MNHNS and SASEGT.

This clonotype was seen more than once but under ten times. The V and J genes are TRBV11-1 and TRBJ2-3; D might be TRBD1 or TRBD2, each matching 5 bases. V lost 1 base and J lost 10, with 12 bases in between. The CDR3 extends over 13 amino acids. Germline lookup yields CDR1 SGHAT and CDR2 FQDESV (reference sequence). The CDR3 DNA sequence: TGTGCCAGCAGCTTAGTTCTGGGGGATGCGCAGTATTTT. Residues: CASSLVLGDAQYF. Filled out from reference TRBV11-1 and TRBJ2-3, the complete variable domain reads EAEVAQSPRYKITEKSQAVAFWCDPISGHATLYWYRQILGQGPELLVQFQDESVVDDSQLPKDRFSAERLKGVDSTLKIQPAELGDSAMYLCASSLVLGDAQYFGPGTRLTVL.

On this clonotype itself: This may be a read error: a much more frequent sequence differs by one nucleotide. This chain's CDR3 is CASSLGGSDEQLF. DNA of the CDR3: TGTGCCAGCAGCTTAGGGGGTTCCGATGAGCAGCTCTTC. The V gene is TRBV7-9, the J gene TRBJ2-1, with D unresolved. The CDR3 totals 13 residues. The germline CDR1 and CDR2 sequences are SEHNR and FQNEAQ (reference sequence).

The chain's CDR3 is CASSWAGTGGSYGYTF. The CDR3 nucleotides are TGTGCCAGCAGTTGGGCCGGGACAGGGGGTTCCTATGGCTACACCTTC. The chain links TRBV28 to TRBJ1-2; TRBD1 matches at 11 bases. In germline, CDR1 is MDHEN, CDR2 SYDVKM. CDR3 length equals 16 residues. J was trimmed by 4 bases and V by 4 bases; bases with no gene match: 8.

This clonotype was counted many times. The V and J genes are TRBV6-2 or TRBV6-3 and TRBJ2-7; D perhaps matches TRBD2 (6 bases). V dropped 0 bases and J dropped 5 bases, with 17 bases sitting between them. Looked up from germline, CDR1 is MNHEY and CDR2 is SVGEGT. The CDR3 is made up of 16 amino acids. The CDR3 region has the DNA TGTGCCAGCAGTTACTCCGTGTCCGGCGGGGCCCACGAGCAGTACTTC. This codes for CASSYSVSGGAHEQYF.

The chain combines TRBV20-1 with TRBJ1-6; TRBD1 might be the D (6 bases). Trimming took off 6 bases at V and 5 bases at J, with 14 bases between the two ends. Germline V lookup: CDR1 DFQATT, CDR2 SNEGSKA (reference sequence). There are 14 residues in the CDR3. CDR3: CSARLDSHNSPLHF. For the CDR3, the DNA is TGCAGTGCCCGACTGGACAGTCATAATTCACCCCTCCACTTT.

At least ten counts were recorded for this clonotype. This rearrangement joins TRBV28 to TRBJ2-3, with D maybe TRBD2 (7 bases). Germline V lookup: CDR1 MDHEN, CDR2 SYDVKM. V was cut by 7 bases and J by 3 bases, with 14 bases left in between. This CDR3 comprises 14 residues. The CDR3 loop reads CASKKGGLTDTQYF. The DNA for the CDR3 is TGTGCCAGCAAGAAGGGGGGGTTGACAGATACGCAGTATTTT.

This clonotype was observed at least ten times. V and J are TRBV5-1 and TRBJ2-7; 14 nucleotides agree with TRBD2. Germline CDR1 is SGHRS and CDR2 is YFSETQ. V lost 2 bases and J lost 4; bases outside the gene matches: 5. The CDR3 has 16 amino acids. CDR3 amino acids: CASSFGLAGGPYEQYF. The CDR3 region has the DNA TGCGCCAGCAGCTTCGGACTAGCGGGGGGCCCTTACGAGCAGTACTTC. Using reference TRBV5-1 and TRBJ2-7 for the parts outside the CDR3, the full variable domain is KAGVTQTPRYLIKTRGQQVTLSCSPISGHRSVSWYQQTPGQGLQFLFEYFSETQRNKGNFPGRFSGRQFSNSRSEMNVSTLELGDSALYLCASSFGLAGGPYEQYFGPGTRLTVT.

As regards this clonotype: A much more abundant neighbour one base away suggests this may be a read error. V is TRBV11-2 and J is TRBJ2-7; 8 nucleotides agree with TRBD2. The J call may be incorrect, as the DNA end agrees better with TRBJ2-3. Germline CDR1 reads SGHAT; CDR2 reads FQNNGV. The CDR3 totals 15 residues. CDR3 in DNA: TGTGCCAGCAGCCCGACGTTGACTAGCGCAGTAACGCAGTATTTT. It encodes CASSPTLTSAVTQYF.

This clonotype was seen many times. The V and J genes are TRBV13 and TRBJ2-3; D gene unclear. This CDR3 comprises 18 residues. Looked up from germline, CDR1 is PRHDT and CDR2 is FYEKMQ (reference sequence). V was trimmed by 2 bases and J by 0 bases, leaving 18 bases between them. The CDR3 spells CASSLTPSLLRSTDTQYF. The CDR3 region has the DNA TGTGCCAGCAGCTTAACACCAAGCCTTTTACGCAGCACAGATACGCAGTATTTT. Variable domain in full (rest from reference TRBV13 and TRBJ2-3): AAGVIQSPRHLIKEKRETATLKCYPIPRHDTVYWYQQGPGQDPQFLISFYEKMQSDKGSIPDRFSAQQFSDYHSELNMSSLELGDSALYFCASSLTPSLLRSTDTQYFGPGTRLTVL.

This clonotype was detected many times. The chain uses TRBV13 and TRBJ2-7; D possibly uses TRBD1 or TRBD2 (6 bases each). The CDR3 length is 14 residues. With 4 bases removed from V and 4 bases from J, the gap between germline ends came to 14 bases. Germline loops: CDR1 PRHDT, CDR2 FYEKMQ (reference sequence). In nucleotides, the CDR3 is TGTGCCAGCAGCTCGACTAGAGGGGGATACGAGCAGTACTTC. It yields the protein CASSSTRGGYEQYF.